This TCR beta chain was captured in a study of CD8+ T cells in alopecia areata. Study-wide results and limits: Across lesional scalp, and particularly alopecia totalis/universalis, clonality surpassed that of normal scalp. Scalp sequencing captures resident alphabeta T cells of normal skin too.

The V gene's germline CDR1 is MGHRA and CDR2 YSYEKL. The length of the CDR3 is 13 residues. Losses at the gene ends were 3 bases for V and 6 bases for J; bases not matched to a gene: 2. Starting from PBMCs, sorting isolated CD4+ and CD8+ T cells. About this clone itself: Its matching antigen is unknown.

The sequencing template was cDNA reverse transcribed from extracted RNA. Assay: immunoSEQ multiplex PCR; the TCRdb copy retains only in-frame clones and omits some. The sample has 150,000 or so clones, over 80% seen once; the top ten hold approximately 16%. Sequenced here: CD8+ T cells sorted from blood, sampled at week 0. The origin of this receptor is a human donor with alopecia areata. The chain employs TRBV4-1 and TRBJ2-7; 10 bases map to TRBD2. The DNA for the CDR3 is TGCGCCAGCAGCCAGGGACTAGCGACCGAGCAGTACTTC. Translating it yields CASSQGLATEQYF.